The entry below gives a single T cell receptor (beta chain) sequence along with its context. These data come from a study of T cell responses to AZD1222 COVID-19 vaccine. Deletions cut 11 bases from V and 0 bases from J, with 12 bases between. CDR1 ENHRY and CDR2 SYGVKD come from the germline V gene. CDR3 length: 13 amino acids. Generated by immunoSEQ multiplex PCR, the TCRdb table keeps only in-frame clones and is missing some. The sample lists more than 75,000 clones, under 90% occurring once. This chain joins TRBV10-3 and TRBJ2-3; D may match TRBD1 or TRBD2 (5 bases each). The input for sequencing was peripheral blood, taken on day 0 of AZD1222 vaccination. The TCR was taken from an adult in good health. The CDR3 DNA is TGTGCCCTGGGGGAAGCTAGCACAGATACGCAGTATTTT. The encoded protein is CALGEASTDTQYF.